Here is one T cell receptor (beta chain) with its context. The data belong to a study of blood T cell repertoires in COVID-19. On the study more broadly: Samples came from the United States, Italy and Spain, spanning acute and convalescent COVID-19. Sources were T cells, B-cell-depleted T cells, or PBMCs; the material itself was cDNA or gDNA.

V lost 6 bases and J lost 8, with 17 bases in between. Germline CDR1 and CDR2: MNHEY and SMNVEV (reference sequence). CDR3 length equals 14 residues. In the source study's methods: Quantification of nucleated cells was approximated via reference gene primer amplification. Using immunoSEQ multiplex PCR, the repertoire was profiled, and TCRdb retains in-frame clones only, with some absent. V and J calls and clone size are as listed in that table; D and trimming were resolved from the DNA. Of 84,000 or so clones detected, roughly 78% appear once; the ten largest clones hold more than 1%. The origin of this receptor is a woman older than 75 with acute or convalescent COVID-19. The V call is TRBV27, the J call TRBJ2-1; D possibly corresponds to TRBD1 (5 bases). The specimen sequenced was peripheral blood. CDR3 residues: CASRGVAHIDEQFF. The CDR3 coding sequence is TGTGCCAGCAGAGGGGTAGCTCATATCGATGAGCAGTTCTTC.